This T cell receptor (beta chain) was observed in a study of blood T cell repertoires in COVID-19. Background on the study: Samples came from the United States, Italy and Spain, spanning acute and convalescent COVID-19. PBMCs, B-cell-depleted T cells, or T cells provided the cDNA or gDNA that made up the material.

Under the authors' procedure: Estimation of nucleated cell counts relied on the amplification of reference gene primers. Libraries were prepared by immunoSEQ multiplex PCR; TCRdb keeps only in-frame clonotypes and omits some of them. V, J and clone size are taken as reported in that table, and D and trimming were inferred from the DNA itself. The table includes some 120,000 clones, about 77% detected once. The ends lost 7 bases at V and 6 bases at J; junction bases unmatched: 16. The germline gives CDR1 MNHEY, CDR2 SMNVEV (reference sequence). The CDR3 length is 18 residues. V gene TRBV27 combines with J gene TRBJ2-1, with 12 bases aligning to TRBD2. The origin of this receptor is a human donor in a cohort sampled during active COVID-19. Sequenced input: peripheral blood. In DNA, the CDR3 is TGTGCCAGCATTAAGTTCCCCCCCGGGACTAGCGGGCCCAATGAGCAGTTCTTC. It encodes CASIKFPPGTSGPNEQFF.